This TCR beta chain was captured by sequencing in a study of T cells in Graves' hyperthyroidism and ophthalmopathy. Across the whole study: Blood was drawn when the patient was first diagnosed and still untreated.

This clonotype was seen repeatedly, ten times or more. What it recognizes is unknown. Study-level results: Median prediction lead before ophthalmopathy onset was 5 to 7 months with the model.

The source material, RNA transcripts, was used to amplify TCR beta CDR3 regions. Researchers ran a first-round RT-PCR on the TCR CDR3 using the HTBI primer set. From the multiplex PCR reads, TCRdb called clonotypes with MiXCR, one entry per CDR3 protein. Altogether some 300,000 distinct CDR3 sequences are present, 16% being singletons, with the ten largest covering 33%. In germline, CDR1 is ENHRY, CDR2 SYGVKD. V lost 10 bases and J lost 5; bases outside the gene matches: 9. This CDR3 is 14 amino acids long. The chain employs TRBV10-3 and TRBJ2-7; TRBD2 aligns across 12 bases. This receptor was identified in a young man with Graves' hyperthyroidism. The sample taken for sequencing was blood. DNA of the CDR3: TGTGCCACCACGACTAGCGGGAGACTCGACGAGCAGTACTTC. Its translation is CATTTSGRLDEQYF.